The present T cell receptor (beta chain) was sequenced within a study of radiotherapy plus CTLA-4 blockade in lung cancer (dated by TCRdb to 2016 to 2019). Concerning the study at large: Among the enrolled patients, about 19% had an objective response, and approximately 33% reached disease control.

Library preparation used the immunoSEQ multiplex PCR assay. Held by TCRdb, this immuneACCESS table contains in-frame sequences only and omits some clones. Under half of the omission traces to an unresolved V gene where checked; the cause of the rest is unknown. For this sample there are 35,000 to 40,000 clones; 65% to 90% appear just once. Roughly 23% of the sample lies in the top ten. Concerning this clone: Its cognate antigen has yet to be identified. Base qualities are missing; no much larger clone stands one base away.

As encoded in the germline V gene, CDR1 is MNHNS while CDR2 is SASEGT. The CDR3 contains 14 residues, cysteine and phenylalanine counted. Of the read, only the CDR3 DNA is kept; its 42 bases are in frame from base 1. The junction shows trimming of 8 bases on V and 4 bases on J, plus 15 bases between the germline ends. In this study, focal radiation therapy paired with CTLA-4 blockade (ipilimumab) was tested in patients who had chemo-refractory metastatic non-small-cell lung cancer. The paper's findings and limits, for the study overall: After treatment with radiotherapy and ipilimumab, TCR clones that originated in tumors expanded in peripheral blood. The strongest predictors of response, as reported, were early dynamic changes in blood T cell clones along with a rise in serum interferon-beta after radiation.

This sequence originates from a human donor with non-small cell lung cancer whose response to radiotherapy plus ipilimumab could not be evaluated. The V gene is TRBV6-1 and the J gene is TRBJ1-3; a tentative D call is TRBD1 (6 bases match). This specimen was peripheral blood, taken from a patient treated with radiotherapy plus ipilimumab. The nucleotide sequence reads as follows: TGTGCCAGCGATCAGGGGCTTGGAGGAAACACCATATATTTT. Translated, this gives CASDQGLGGNTIYF.